What follows are 27 T cell receptor beta chains derived from one specimen sequenced in a study of T cell responses to AZD1222 COVID-19 vaccine. Profiled with immunoSEQ multiplex PCR; TCRdb holds only in-frame clones, not every one. The sample lists 200,000 or so clones, about nine tenths seen once, with about 2.5% in the top ten. The source was peripheral blood, collected on day 0 of MenACWY control vaccination. The receptors here all came from an adult in good health.

CDR3 protein: CASSSINYYEQYF. CDR3 DNA: TGTGCCAGCAGTTCCATCAATTACTACGAGCAGTACTTC. This chain joins TRBV6-2 or TRBV6-3 and TRBJ2-7; D gene unclear. The CDR3 extends over 13 amino acids. CDR1 is MNHEY and CDR2 is SVGEGT in the germline V gene. V lost 4 bases and J lost 3, with 10 bases in between.

The V and J genes are TRBV28 and TRBJ1-2; D perhaps matches TRBD1 (6 bases). This CDR3 has 13 residues. CDR1 MDHEN and CDR2 SYDVKM come from the germline V gene. Deletions cut 6 bases from V and 8 bases from J, with 16 bases between. The CDR3 nucleotides read TGTGCCAGCAGCCATGGACAGTTTAGCGGCTACACCTTC. Translation: CASSHGQFSGYTF.

The chain has TRBV27 and TRBJ2-3; 9 bases are a match to TRBD2. The length of the CDR3 is 17 residues. V shed 1 base, J shed 6 bases, and the junction held 11 bases outside the gene matches. Germline CDR1 reads MNHEY; CDR2 reads SMNVEV (reference sequence). The CDR3 loop is CASSLWASGASTDTQYF. DNA of the CDR3: TGTGCCAGCAGTTTATGGGCTAGCGGGGCCTCCACGGATACGCAGTATTTT.

The genes are TRBV5-6 and TRBJ2-7; 7 nucleotides line up with TRBD1. The CDR3 runs 15 residues. Per the germline V gene, CDR1 is SGHDT and CDR2 is YYEEEE. With V trimmed by 4 bases and J by 0 bases, 7 bases remained unmatched. The CDR3 here is CASSAGTVSSYEQYF. The CDR3 DNA is TGTGCCAGCAGCGCCGGGACAGTTAGCTCCTACGAGCAGTACTTC.

A remark on this clone: Relative to the germline gene, one junction end is altered; a read error may explain this. The chain combines TRBV7-7 with TRBJ2-2; D is uncertain. There are 16 residues in the CDR3. The V gene's germline CDR1 is SSHAT and CDR2 FNYEAQ (reference sequence). The CDR3 loop reads CASSPFYGVNTGELFF. CDR3 in DNA: TGTGCTAGCAGCCCTTTCTATGGAGTGAACACCGGGGAGCTGTTTTTT.

The J gene is TRBJ2-7, the V gene TRBV7-2; 7 nucleotides align to TRBD1. Germline CDR1 is SGHTA and CDR2 is FQGNSA. This CDR3 comprises 14 residues. The V segment lost 5 bases and the J segment 2 bases; nucleotides outside the gene matches: 6. CDR3 bases: TGTGCCAGCAGCCTCGCCGGGACAGCCTACGAGCAGTACTTC. Encoded protein: CASSLAGTAYEQYF.

The genes are TRBV6-2 or TRBV6-3 and TRBJ2-3; D ambiguous. CDR3 size: 13 residues. Trimming pared 7 bases from V and 0 bases from J, leaving 8 bases between. Germline V gene data show CDR1 as MNHEY and CDR2 as SVGEGT. Here the CDR3 DNA reads TGTGCCAGCATCCCCTCTAGCACAGATACGCAGTATTTT. This encodes CASIPSSTDTQYF.

This rearrangement joins TRBV30 to TRBJ1-5, with unresolved D. In germline, CDR1 is GTSNPN, CDR2 SVGIG (reference sequence). This CDR3 has 13 amino acids. V gave up 1 base and J gave up 1 base, with 5 bases separating them. CDR3 in DNA: TGTGCCTGGAGTGGACAAAGCAATCAGCCCCAGCATTTT. This codes for CAWSGQSNQPQHF.

This sequence joins TRBV19 and TRBJ1-2, with D possibly TRBD1 on 5 matching bases. Germline CDR1 reads LNHDA; CDR2 reads SQIVND (reference sequence). This CDR3 comprises 13 residues. The V gene lost 8 bases and the J gene lost 0 bases, with 10 bases spanning the gap. CDR3 in amino acids: CASLRDTNYGYTF. CDR3 nucleotides: TGTGCCAGTCTCAGGGATACTAACTATGGCTACACCTTC.

The chain employs TRBV6-1 and TRBJ2-1, with D perhaps matching TRBD2 (6 bases). Germline V gene sequence: CDR1 MNHNS, CDR2 SASEGT. V was shortened by 1 base and J by 0 bases, with 7 bases between the two germline ends. This CDR3 comprises 15 residues. This CDR3 reads CASSEGLDSYNEQFF. The CDR3 DNA reads TGTGCCAGCAGTGAAGGACTAGACTCCTACAATGAGCAGTTCTTC.

V and J are TRBV19 and TRBJ2-5; TRBD2 is a possible D gene (6 bases). Trimming took 1 base from V and 3 from J, leaving 18 bases between them. This CDR3 has 17 amino acids. Germline V gene data show CDR1 as LNHDA and CDR2 as SQIVND (reference sequence). The CDR3 DNA sequence: TGTGCCAGTAGTATAGCCCGGGGGACCGGACGGGAAGAGACCCAGTACTTC. This translates into CASSIARGTGREETQYF.

The chain carries TRBV2 and TRBJ2-7; D remains unclear. In germline, CDR1 is SNHLY, CDR2 FYNNEI. This CDR3 has 14 amino acids. Trimming took 2 bases from V and 6 from J, leaving 14 bases between them. The CDR3 region is CASSEWKALPEQYF. In DNA form, the CDR3 reads TGTGCCAGCAGTGAATGGAAGGCTTTACCCGAGCAGTACTTC.

J is TRBJ2-1 and V is TRBV5-1; 13 bases map to TRBD2. CDR3 length equals 17 residues. Per germline, CDR1 SGHRS and CDR2 YFSETQ. The junction had 12 bases not matched to a gene; V was cut back by 4 bases and J by 8 bases. In DNA form, the CDR3 reads TGCGCCAGCAGCCGTACAGCCGGGACTAGCGGGACCCATGAGCAGTTCTTC. Its protein is CASSRTAGTSGTHEQFF.

V usage is TRBV6-5 and J usage is TRBJ2-5; tentative D call: TRBD2 (6 bases). Germline V lookup: CDR1 MNHEY, CDR2 SVGAGI. CDR3 length equals 15 residues. The V end was cut by 11 bases, the J end by 2 bases, with 21 bases between. The CDR3: CAGSEGTLKQETQYF. DNA of the CDR3: TGTGCCGGATCCGAGGGGACTTTAAAACAAGAGACCCAGTACTTC.

The V call is TRBV28, the J call TRBJ1-2; weak D call: TRBD1 (6 bases). V shed 2 bases and J shed 5 bases, with 15 bases lying between them. The CDR3 contains 15 residues. Germline lookup yields CDR1 MDHEN and CDR2 SYDVKM. CDR3 in DNA: TGTGCCAGCAGTTTAGCCGGGGAGGGACATTATGGCTACACCTTC. Its protein product is CASSLAGEGHYGYTF.

In this sample, this clone turned up once. This sequence joins TRBV7-2 and TRBJ2-6; no clear D. The CDR3 loop spans 15 amino acids. CDR1 and CDR2 from the germline V gene are SGHTA and FQGNSA. V was trimmed by 1 base and J by 2 bases, leaving 6 bases between them. CDR3 DNA sequence: TGTGCCAGCAGCTTAGGAGGAACTGGGGCCAACGTCCTGACTTTC. It codes for CASSLGGTGANVLTF.

This chain joins TRBV6-4 and TRBJ2-2; TRBD2 might be the D (5 bases). V lost 6 bases and J 6 bases, leaving 20 bases between the germline ends. Germline CDR1 MRHNA, CDR2 SNTAGT. The CDR3 is 16 residues long. As DNA, the CDR3 is TGTGCCAGCAGCCTCAGGAGGTCAGTATTTCCCGGGGAGCTGTTTTTT. It translates to CASSLRRSVFPGELFF.

The J gene is TRBJ2-1, the V gene TRBV6-2 or TRBV6-3, with D tentatively TRBD2 (5 bases). The CDR3 is 12 residues long. V was pared by 2 bases and J by 6 bases, with 5 bases between. Germline CDR1 and CDR2: MNHEY and SVGEGT. CDR3 region: CASSYGSNEQFF. In nucleotides, the CDR3 is TGTGCCAGCAGTTACGGGAGCAATGAGCAGTTCTTC.

The J gene is TRBJ1-5, the V gene TRBV5-6, with D tentatively TRBD1 (5 bases). Trimming took off 3 bases at V and 3 bases at J, with 13 bases between the two ends. This CDR3 is 15 amino acids long. Germline-derived CDR1 and CDR2 are SGHDT and YYEEEE. The CDR3 nucleotides are TGTGCCAGCAGCTCGACGGCCAGGGACAATCAGCCCCAGCATTTT. Amino acids: CASSSTARDNQPQHF.

The gene calls are TRBV4-2 and TRBJ1-2; D gene ambiguous. The CDR3 is 17 residues long. Germline V gene lookup returns CDR1 LGHNA and CDR2 YNFKEQ. Trimming removed 0 bases at V and 0 bases at J, with 14 bases between. The CDR3 region has the DNA TGTGCCAGCAGCCAAGATAAATGGGGAGCTACTAACTATGGCTACACCTTC. Protein sequence: CASSQDKWGATNYGYTF.

CDR3 region: CASSQEHRDPNQPQHF. As DNA, the CDR3 is TGTGCCAGCAGCCAAGAACACAGGGACCCTAATCAGCCCCAGCATTTT. The chain has TRBV3-1 (or the pseudogene TRBV3-2) and TRBJ1-5; possible D gene TRBD1, 6 bases. CDR1 is LGHDT, CDR2 YNNKEL, per germline (reference sequence). V lost 0 bases, J lost 4 bases, and 13 bases lay in between. This CDR3 region has 16 residues.

V gene TRBV27 combines with J gene TRBJ1-1; no firm D call. Germline values: CDR1 MNHEY, CDR2 SMNVEV (reference sequence). The CDR3 loop spans 13 amino acids. V was cut by 6 bases and J by 2 bases, with 10 bases left in between. The CDR3 DNA sequence: TGTGCCAGCAGCCTACAAGTAAACACTGAAGCTTTCTTT. As protein: CASSLQVNTEAFF.

The J gene is TRBJ1-5, the V gene TRBV28, with a possible D match to TRBD1 (6 bases). The CDR3 covers 15 residues. The V and J ends lost 2 bases and 4 bases respectively, with 12 bases between them. The germline CDR1 and CDR2 sequences are MDHEN and SYDVKM. CDR3 region: CASSLQTGGNQPQHF. CDR3 sequence (DNA): TGTGCCAGCAGTTTACAGACAGGAGGTAATCAGCCCCAGCATTTT.

Points on this clone: Sequence at one end of the junction differs from germline and may be a read error. The CDR3 loop is CASSLGSGSRGEQFF. The CDR3 DNA reads as TGTGCTAGCAGCTTAGGTAGCGGGAGTCGTGGTGAGCAGTTCTTC. The rearrangement uses TRBV7-7 and TRBJ2-1, with TRBD2 identical over 9 bases. The CDR3 runs 15 residues. Per the germline V gene, CDR1 is SSHAT and CDR2 is FNYEAQ (reference sequence).

V usage is TRBV2 and J usage is TRBJ2-1; 9 bases match TRBD1. V dropped 6 bases and J dropped 9; count of bases not matched to a gene: 3. The germline V gene has CDR1 SNHLY and CDR2 FYNNEI. This CDR3 has 12 residues. The CDR3: CASRDRGGEQFF. The CDR3 DNA is TGTGCCAGCAGGGACAGGGGAGGTGAGCAGTTCTTC. Filled out from reference TRBV2 and TRBJ2-1, the complete variable domain reads EPEVTQTPSHQVTQMGQEVILRCVPISNHLYFYWYRQILGQKVEFLVSFYNNEISEKSEIFDDQFSVERPDGSNFTLKIRSTKLEDSAMYFCASRDRGGEQFFGPGTRLTVL.

The rearrangement uses TRBV20-1 and TRBJ2-1, with D perhaps assigned TRBD1 or TRBD2 (5 bases each). CDR1 is DFQATT, CDR2 SNEGSKA, per germline (reference sequence). Trimming left V 5 bases short and J 8 bases short, with 10 bases between. The CDR3 contains 11 residues. The CDR3 sequence: CSAPRGDEQFF. The CDR3 region has the DNA TGCAGTGCTCCCCGGGGCGATGAGCAGTTCTTC.

This clone has more than one count but fewer than ten. The chain joins TRBV30 to TRBJ1-1; unclear D gene. V lost 3 bases to trimming and J lost 6 bases, with 14 bases between them. Germline V gene lookup returns CDR1 GTSNPN and CDR2 SVGIG (reference sequence). This CDR3 is built from 13 residues. This CDR3 is CAWSPLGMAEAFF. The CDR3 DNA reads as TGTGCCTGGAGCCCCCTGGGAATGGCTGAAGCTTTCTTT.